This T cell receptor (beta chain) was identified in a study of blood T cell repertoires in COVID-19. Only in-frame clones appear in the TCRdb table, and some are missing; sequencing was by immunoSEQ multiplex PCR. The table lists 150,000 to 200,000 clones, 88% of them singletons. The CDR3 sequence is 17 residues long. The V gene's germline CDR1 is MGHRA and CDR2 YSYEKL. V dropped 2 bases and J dropped 1; count of bases not matched to a gene: 6. Sequencing input: peripheral blood. This sequence was found in a human donor in a cohort sampled during active COVID-19. The chain carries TRBV4-1 and TRBJ2-5, with 11 bases fitting TRBD2. The CDR3 coding sequence is TGCGCCAGCAGCCAATCACTAGCGGGGGCCTCCCAAGAGACCCAGTACTTC. This codes for CASSQSLAGASQETQYF.